These 14 T cell receptor beta chains originate from one sample sequenced in a study of Graves' ophthalmopathy and Graves' hyperthyroidism listed by TCRdb under 2018. The reads were generated on an Illumina HiSeq 2000. For repertoire sequencing, the TCR beta CDR3 regions were amplified from RNA transcripts. HTBI primers and the Qiagen OneStep RT-PCR kit were used in a first-round RT-PCR, which was followed by a second-round multiplex PCR, size selection and purification. The public reads were reanalyzed by TCRdb: fastp trimming at Q25, MiXCR alignment, in-frame beta chains only. Rows are combined by CDR3 protein, so each entry shows the most common genes and DNA. The sample table records approximately 210,000 distinct CDR3 sequences; under 30% of these occur just once. The ten largest clonotypes hold approximately 9.6% of the sample. Material for sequencing was peripheral blood. All receptors derive from a man in his fifties with Graves' ophthalmopathy. Donor details come from another sample of the same person, matched by shared clones.

This clonotype was counted many times. V and J are TRBV12-3 or TRBV12-4 and TRBJ2-5; 9 nucleotides align to TRBD1. J lost 3 bases, V lost 6 bases, and 5 bases had no gene match. The CDR3 extends over 14 amino acids. CDR3 in amino acids: CASSPGQGKETQYF. CDR3 coding DNA: TGTGCCAGCAGCCCCGGACAGGGGAAAGAGACCCAGTACTTC.

Many counts were recorded for this clonotype. This chain uses TRBV24-1 with TRBJ2-2, with 7 positions matching TRBD1. V lost 4 bases, J lost 7 bases, and 2 bases stayed unmatched. This CDR3 has 13 amino acids. CDR1 and CDR2 (germline): KGHDR, SFDVKD. The CDR3: CATSEGGHGELFF. In DNA, the CDR3 is TGTGCCACCAGTGAAGGGGGCCACGGGGAGCTGTTTTTT.

This clonotype came up many times. The V gene is TRBV28, the J gene TRBJ2-2; 8 nucleotides agree with TRBD2. The germline V gene encodes CDR1 MDHEN and CDR2 SYDVKM. The CDR3 spans 20 residues. With V trimmed by 3 bases and J by 0 bases, 15 bases remained unmatched. CDR3 residues: CASSFVVSGVVTPNTGELFF. DNA of the CDR3: TGTGCCAGCAGTTTCGTCGTTAGCGGGGTAGTGACCCCGAACACCGGGGAGCTGTTTTTT.

This clonotype was seen ten or more times. This chain links TRBV6-2 or TRBV6-3 with TRBJ2-7; TRBD2 agrees at 13 bases. The J segment lost 3 bases and the V segment lost 6 bases, leaving 14 bases of the junction unmatched. Germline V gives CDR1 MNHEY, CDR2 SVGEGT. The CDR3 has 18 residues. The CDR3 bases are TGTGCCAGCAGCCAGGGACTAGCGGGAACGAGCGTCATCTACGAGCAGTACTTC. It yields the protein CASSQGLAGTSVIYEQYF.

This clonotype was seen a single time. J is TRBJ1-5 and V is TRBV30; D gene unclear. Trimming pared 0 bases from V and 3 bases from J, leaving 15 bases between. The length of the CDR3 is 16 residues. The germline gives CDR1 GTSNPN, CDR2 SVGIG (reference sequence). The CDR3 nucleotides are TGTGCCTGGAGTGTAGGCTCCCCCGTTTTCAATCAGCCCCAGCATTTT. Its protein is CAWSVGSPVFNQPQHF.

The chain uses TRBV15 and TRBJ2-7; D perhaps matches TRBD1 (5 bases). CDR3 size: 13 residues. Germline CDR1 LNHNV, CDR2 YYDKDF (reference sequence). Trimming pared 0 bases from V and 4 bases from J, leaving 7 bases between. CDR3 loop: CATSREKGYEQYF. The CDR3 nucleotides are TGTGCCACCAGCAGAGAAAAGGGGTACGAGCAGTACTTC.

In this sample, this clonotype turned up many times. The chain is built from TRBV7-2 and TRBJ2-2; no reliable D call. Germline CDR1 SGHTA, CDR2 FQGNSA. V was clipped by 6 bases and J by 4 bases, with 12 bases between them. The CDR3 consists of 14 residues. The CDR3 sequence: CASRSVGRTGELFF. DNA of the CDR3: TGTGCCAGCAGGTCCGTAGGGCGCACCGGGGAGCTGTTTTTT.

This clonotype was seen at least ten times. CDR3 in amino acids: CASSSYRDRDSYEQYF. CDR3 nucleotide sequence: TGTGCCAGCAGCTCATACCGGGACAGGGACTCCTACGAGCAGTACTTC. The chain has TRBV7-2 and TRBJ2-7, with 9 nucleotides matching TRBD1. This CDR3 contains 16 residues. Trimming took 4 bases from V and 0 from J; bases not matched to a gene: 7. Germline V gives CDR1 SGHTA, CDR2 FQGNSA.

This clonotype was seen repeatedly, ten times or more. The chain recombines TRBV15 with TRBJ2-5, with 7 bases that match TRBD2. The CDR3 is 15 residues long. The V gene end was trimmed by 6 bases and the J gene end by 0 bases; junction bases not matched to a gene: 7. Germline V gives CDR1 LNHNV, CDR2 YYDKDF (reference sequence). This CDR3 is CATRGGAEDQETQYF. The CDR3 nucleotides are TGTGCCACCAGGGGAGGGGCGGAAGACCAAGAGACCCAGTACTTC.

The J gene is TRBJ2-5, the V gene TRBV2, with D possibly being TRBD2 (6 bases). This CDR3 contains 14 residues. Germline CDR1 reads SNHLY; CDR2 reads FYNNEI. V lost 4 bases and J lost 2, with 11 bases in between. The DNA of the CDR3 is TGTGCCAGCAGTGGTCCTAGCGCGCAAGAGACCCAGTACTTC. Its protein product is CASSGPSAQETQYF. Based on the CDR3 plus reference TRBV2 and TRBJ2-5, the full variable domain is EPEVTQTPSHQVTQMGQEVILRCVPISNHLYFYWYRQILGQKVEFLVSFYNNEISEKSEIFDDQFSVERPDGSNFTLKIRSTKLEDSAMYFCASSGPSAQETQYFGPGTRLLVL.

This clonotype was counted at least ten times. The rearrangement uses TRBV12-3 or TRBV12-4 and TRBJ2-7, with TRBD1 identical over 7 bases. The CDR3 totals 15 residues. The V gene end was trimmed by 5 bases and the J gene end by 0 bases; junction bases not matched to a gene: 7. CDR3: CASSVEGQNSYEQYF. The CDR3 nucleotides read TGTGCCAGCAGTGTAGAGGGACAGAACTCCTACGAGCAGTACTTC.

This clonotype has ten or more counts. This chain links TRBV6-2 or TRBV6-3 with TRBJ2-6; no reliable D call. V was trimmed by 1 base and J by 0 bases, leaving 7 bases between them. CDR1 MNHEY and CDR2 SVGEGT come from the germline V gene. This CDR3 is 16 amino acids long. The DNA for the CDR3 is TGTGCCAGCAGTTACTGGGCCAACTCTGGGGCCAACGTCCTGACTTTC. This sequence encodes CASSYWANSGANVLTF.

The table lists this clonotype with many counts. V usage is TRBV7-9 and J usage is TRBJ1-1, with a tentative D call TRBD1 (6 bases). This CDR3 comprises 14 residues. Germline CDR1 and CDR2: SEHNR and FQNEAQ (reference sequence). V lost 4 bases to trimming and J lost 3 bases, with 12 bases between them. CDR3 in amino acids: CASSSPPGDTEAFF. CDR3 sequence (DNA): TGTGCCAGCAGCTCCCCTCCAGGGGACACTGAAGCTTTCTTT.

The rearrangement joins TRBV27 to TRBJ2-7, with 15 bases matching TRBD2. From germline, CDR1 is MNHEY and CDR2 SMNVEV (reference sequence). V was pared by 5 bases and J by 3 bases, with 8 bases of the junction left unmatched. This CDR3 is built from 17 residues. Written as DNA, the CDR3 is TGTGCCAGCAGTCCCGGACTAGCGGGGGGGCTAAGCTACGAGCAGTACTTC. This translates into CASSPGLAGGLSYEQYF.